Listed below are T cell receptor beta chains from one sample, sequenced in a study of blood T cell repertoires in COVID-19. The repertoire was sequenced with immunoSEQ multiplex PCR; TCRdb's copy has only in-frame clones and lacks some. The data contain about 400,000 clones, around nine tenths of them singletons. Sequences were obtained from PBMCs or T cells enriched from blood (not recorded which). The origin of the receptors is a woman between 25 and 40 years old who had recovered from COVID-19. CDR3s include the opening cysteine and the closing phenylalanine or tryptophan. A D gene is named only where the DNA matches it firmly. Clone size, where shown, is once, few, many, or a class for clones that have expanded.

D | size | J | V | CDR3 | DNA
- | - | TRBJ2-7 | TRBV6-5 | CASSYSPTGPSYEQYF | TGTGCCAGCAGTTACTCGCCAACAGGACCCTCCTACGAGCAGTACTTC
- | - | TRBJ2-2 | TRBV9 | CASSVDSDTGELFF | TGTGCCAGCAGCGTAGATTCAGACACCGGGGAGCTGTTTTTT
- | - | TRBJ2-7 | TRBV27 | CATGFGTYEQYF | TGTGCCACCGGGTTCGGAACCTACGAGCAGTACTTC
TRBD2 | - | TRBJ2-2 | TRBV2 | CASSPLAGGDTGELFF | TGTGCCAGCAGCCCACTAGCGGGAGGGGACACCGGGGAGCTGTTTTTT
TRBD2 | - | TRBJ2-2 | TRBV7-2 | CASRISGGSGELFF | TGTGCCAGCCGAATTAGCGGGGGTTCTGGGGAGCTGTTTTTT
- | - | TRBJ2-3 | TRBV7-2 | CASSQGALATDTQYF | TGTGCCAGCAGCCAAGGGGCCCTTGCGACAGATACGCAGTATTTT
- | - | TRBJ1-3 | TRBV29-1 | CSVARGSGNTIYF | TGCAGCGTAGCTAGGGGTTCTGGAAACACCATATATTTT
TRBD1 | - | TRBJ1-6 | TRBV19 | CASSISQGANSPLHF | TGTGCCAGTAGTATTTCTCAGGGGGCAAATTCACCCCTCCACTTT
- | once | TRBJ1-4 | TRBV6-1 | CASSEALVSNEKLFF | TGTGCCAGCAGTGAAGCCCTAGTGTCTAATGAAAAACTGTTTTTT
TRBD1 | - | TRBJ1-3 | TRBV7-9 | CASSPGTVPSGNTIYF | TGTGCCAGCAGCCCTGGGACAGTACCCTCTGGAAACACCATATATTTT
- | - | TRBJ1-6 | TRBV19 | CASRQSGVRSPLHF | TGTGCCAGCCGCCAGTCAGGGGTTCGTTCACCCCTCCACTTT
TRBD2 | - | TRBJ2-3 | TRBV5-4 | CASSPNPTSEGTDTQYF | TGTGCCAGCAGCCCAAACCCGACTAGCGAGGGCACAGATACGCAGTATTTT
- | - | TRBJ1-1 | TRBV30 | CAWIRRSVNTEAFF | TGTGCCTGGATTCGCCGCAGCGTTAACACTGAAGCTTTCTTT
- | - | TRBJ2-7 | TRBV10-1 | CASSDPTGLYF | TGCGCCAGCAGTGACCCGACAGGCTTATACTTC
- | - | TRBJ1-2 | TRBV2 | CASSESQFFYGYTF | TGTGCCAGCAGTGAGTCCCAGTTCTTCTATGGCTACACCTTC